The 18 T cell receptor beta chains below come from one sample, sequenced in a study of early T cells in non-severe SARS-CoV-2 infection. TCRdb reanalysed the 5' RACE reads using MiXCR and keeps one entry per CDR3 protein. The sample carries about 92,000 distinct CDR3 sequences, about an eighth recorded once. Input material: whole blood. The receptors come from an adult who was a healthcare worker with PCR-confirmed SARS-CoV-2 infection or an uninfected control (not recorded which).

In this sample, this clonotype turned up many times. The V and J genes are TRBV5-1 and TRBJ2-5; D is possibly TRBD1 or TRBD2 (5 bases each). The V end was cut by 2 bases, the J end by 5 bases, with 13 bases between. Per the germline V gene, CDR1 is SGHRS and CDR2 is YFSETQ. This CDR3 is built from 14 residues. Here the CDR3 reads CASSLYRRVETQYF. Here the CDR3 DNA reads TGCGCCAGCAGCTTATACAGGCGGGTGGAGACCCAGTACTTC.

The chain combines TRBV29-1 with TRBJ1-1, with D uncertain. The germline V and J ends were trimmed by 7 bases and 4 bases, with 7 bases remaining between them. This CDR3 spans 10 amino acids. Germline V gene sequence: CDR1 SQVTM, CDR2 ANQGSEA. CDR3 protein: CSAAGTEAFF. The CDR3, as DNA: TGCAGCGCCGCTGGCACTGAAGCTTTCTTT.

This clonotype was detected ten times or more. The chain has TRBV3-1 and TRBJ2-5; D remains ambiguous. Trimming left V 4 bases short and J 5 bases short, with 8 bases between. CDR3 size: 12 residues. Germline CDR1 is LGHDT and CDR2 is YNNKEL (reference sequence). CDR3 nucleotide sequence: TGTGCCAGCAGCCTCAACGTGGAGACCCAGTACTTC. This codes for CASSLNVETQYF.

The table lists this clonotype with a few counts. This sequence joins TRBV12-3 or TRBV12-4 and TRBJ2-4, with TRBD2 matching over 7 bases. The CDR3 is 15 residues long. V gave up 3 bases and J gave up 0 bases; unmatched junction bases: 2. Written as DNA, the CDR3 is TGTGCCAGCAGTTTGGCGGGGGTAGCCAAAAACATTCAGTACTTC. Amino acids: CASSLAGVAKNIQYF.

The V call is TRBV7-8, the J call TRBJ2-3, with a weak D call TRBD1 (5 bases). The germline V and J ends were trimmed by 1 base and 0 bases, with 11 bases remaining between them. This CDR3 is 16 amino acids long. CDR1 and CDR2 (germline): SGHVS, FQNEAQ. In nucleotides, the CDR3 is TGTGCCAGCAGCTTAGTAACTGGACACAGCACAGATACGCAGTATTTT. Encoded protein: CASSLVTGHSTDTQYF.

The genes are TRBV5-1 and TRBJ2-1; weak D call: TRBD1 (5 bases). There are 15 residues in the CDR3. Trimming removed 2 bases at V and 4 bases at J, with 13 bases between. CDR1 is SGHRS, CDR2 YFSETQ, per germline. CDR3 residues: CASSFSQGLYNEQFF. Written as DNA, the CDR3 is TGCGCCAGCAGCTTTAGTCAGGGCCTTTACAATGAGCAGTTCTTC.

The table lists this clonotype with a few counts. This rearrangement joins TRBV5-4 to TRBJ2-5; possibly TRBD1 for D (6 bases). Trimming took 6 bases from V and 5 from J, leaving 20 bases between them. The CDR3 is made up of 15 amino acids. Germline CDR1 is SGHNT and CDR2 is YYREEE (reference sequence). CDR3 bases: TGTGCCAGCACCCTACCGGGACAAGTAGGGGAGACCCAGTACTTC. Its protein is CASTLPGQVGETQYF.

This clonotype has ten or more counts. V is TRBV5-1 and J is TRBJ1-5; D is perhaps TRBD1 (5 bases). Germline CDR1 and CDR2: SGHRS and YFSETQ. Trimming removed 0 bases at V and 3 bases at J, with 13 bases between. There are 16 residues in the CDR3. The CDR3 DNA is TGCGCCAGCAGCTTGGACCCGGGGGGGTTCAATCAGCCCCAGCATTTT. Amino acids: CASSLDPGGFNQPQHF.

In this sample, this clonotype turned up a few times. The chain carries TRBV9 and TRBJ2-7, with a tentative D call TRBD2 (6 bases). Germline lookup yields CDR1 SGDLS and CDR2 YYNGEE. Trimming pared 3 bases from V and 5 bases from J, leaving 18 bases between. The CDR3 is made up of 15 amino acids. CDR3 residues: CASSAGGNPRDEQYF. CDR3 coding DNA: TGTGCCAGCAGCGCCGGCGGGAACCCCAGGGACGAGCAGTACTTC.

This clonotype was picked up a small number of times. V is TRBV5-1 and J is TRBJ2-1; 9 nucleotides line up with TRBD2. The CDR3 consists of 17 residues. Germline values: CDR1 SGHRS, CDR2 YFSETQ. The J segment lost 5 bases and the V segment lost 4 bases, leaving 13 bases of the junction unmatched. The CDR3 reads CASSPQGSGSWDNEQFF. CDR3 coding DNA: TGCGCCAGCAGCCCCCAAGGTAGCGGGAGCTGGGACAATGAGCAGTTCTTC.

V and J are TRBV7-6 and TRBJ2-2; D is uncertain. Per germline, CDR1 SGHVS and CDR2 FNYEAQ. V gave up 2 bases and J gave up 6 bases, with 4 bases separating them. This CDR3 has 12 residues. CDR3 loop: CASSLSPGELFF. In DNA, the CDR3 is TGTGCCAGCAGCTTAAGTCCCGGGGAGCTGTTTTTT.

This chain connects TRBV12-3 or TRBV12-4 to TRBJ1-5; possibly TRBD1 for D (5 bases). The germline V and J ends were trimmed by 5 bases and 2 bases, with 25 bases remaining between them. The CDR3 is 19 amino acids. DNA for the CDR3: TGTGCCAGCAGTACCGGGGGTCCCTGGTCCTCATATGGCAATCAGCCCCAGCATTTT. It encodes CASSTGGPWSSYGNQPQHF.

The chain couples TRBV10-3 to TRBJ2-3, with D unresolved. Between the trimmed V and J ends, which lost 0 bases and 5 bases, there was a span of 9 bases. Looked up from germline, CDR1 is ENHRY and CDR2 is SYGVKD. This CDR3 spans 14 amino acids. DNA of the CDR3: TGTGCCATCAGTGAGTCCGGACCACGAGATACGCAGTATTTT. It codes for CAISESGPRDTQYF.

This clonotype was seen ten or more times. The genes are TRBV12-3 or TRBV12-4 and TRBJ1-5; D remains ambiguous. Trimming shortened V by 5 bases and J by 3 bases, and 14 bases separated the two germline ends. This CDR3 comprises 15 residues. The CDR3 sequence is CASSPDPRSNQPQHF. For the CDR3, the DNA is TGTGCCAGCAGTCCTGATCCGAGGTCCAATCAGCCCCAGCATTTT.

A few counts support this clonotype. The chain is built from TRBV18 and TRBJ2-7; D is unresolved. The V end was cut by 3 bases, the J end by 2 bases, with 5 bases between. The germline V gene has CDR1 KGHSH and CDR2 LQKENI. There are 12 residues in the CDR3. The DNA of the CDR3 is TGTGCCAGCTCACCCTTACCCTACGAGCAGTACTTC. Protein: CASSPLPYEQYF.

CDR3 loop: CASSLSGREQFF. DNA of the CDR3: TGTGCCAGCAGCTTGTCCGGCCGGGAGCAGTTCTTC. The rearrangement uses TRBV5-6 and TRBJ2-1; D unclear. The V gene lost 1 base and the J gene lost 10 bases, with 9 bases spanning the gap. In germline, CDR1 is SGHDT, CDR2 YYEEEE. This CDR3 is built from 12 residues.

This clonotype was observed a few times. This sequence joins TRBV15 and TRBJ1-1; maybe TRBD1 (5 bases). V gave up 5 bases and J gave up 5 bases, with 15 bases separating them. Germline V gene sequence: CDR1 LNHNV, CDR2 YYDKDF (reference sequence). The CDR3 contains 14 residues. The CDR3 loop is CATSYGRGETEAFF. CDR3 coding DNA: TGTGCCACCAGCTATGGAAGGGGTGAGACTGAAGCTTTCTTT.

This clonotype occurred many times. The rearrangement links TRBV4-1 to TRBJ2-7; D possibly matches TRBD1 or TRBD2 (6 bases each). The V gene lost 0 bases and the J gene lost 4 bases, with 10 bases spanning the gap. Germline V gene data show CDR1 as MGHRA and CDR2 as YSYEKL. The CDR3 length is 14 residues. Here the CDR3 reads CASSQERGRYEQYF. The CDR3 nucleotides are TGCGCCAGCAGCCAAGAAAGGGGGAGGTACGAGCAGTACTTC.